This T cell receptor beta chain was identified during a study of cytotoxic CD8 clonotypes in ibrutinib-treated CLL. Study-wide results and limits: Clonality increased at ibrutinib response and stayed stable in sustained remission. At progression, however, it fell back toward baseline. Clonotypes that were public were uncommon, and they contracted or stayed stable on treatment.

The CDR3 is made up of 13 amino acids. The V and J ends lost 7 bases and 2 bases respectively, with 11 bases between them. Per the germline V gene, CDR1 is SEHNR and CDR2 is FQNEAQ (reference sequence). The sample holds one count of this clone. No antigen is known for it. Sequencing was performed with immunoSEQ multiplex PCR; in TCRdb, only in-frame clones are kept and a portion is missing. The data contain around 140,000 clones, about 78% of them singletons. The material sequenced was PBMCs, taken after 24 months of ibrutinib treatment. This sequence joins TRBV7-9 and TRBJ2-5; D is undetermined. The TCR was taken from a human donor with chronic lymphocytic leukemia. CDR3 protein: CASTPVTQETQYF. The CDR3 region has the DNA TGTGCCAGCACCCCCGTCACACAAGAGACCCAGTACTTC.